This T cell receptor (beta chain) was profiled in a study of vaccination effects on CD4 cells after COVID-19. Study-wide background: Two recovered convalescent patients were sampled 16 days and one week pre-vaccination. Study-wide findings and caveats: Marked clonal contraction of infection- and vaccine-induced clones was seen late after vaccination.

Prior to sequencing, the ViraFEST assay stimulated PBMC with viral peptide pools, which expanded the antigen-specific CD4+ T cells. Following 10 days of culture, CD4+ T cells were isolated. The person had PCR-confirmed SARS-CoV-2 infection between March and December 2020. Cultures got half-medium changes with IL-2 on days 3 and 7. Turning to this clone: The target antigen is unknown.

Measured with immunoSEQ multiplex PCR; TCRdb has only the in-frame clones, and not every one. The sample holds 35,000 to 40,000 clones, around two thirds seen once. V was shortened by 4 bases and J by 2 bases, with 8 bases between the two germline ends. This CDR3 region has 13 residues. In germline, CDR1 is MNHEY, CDR2 SMNVEV (reference sequence). The chain couples TRBV27 to TRBJ2-5; tentative D call: TRBD2 (5 bases). The TCR comes from a human donor who had a prior SARS-CoV-2 infection. The specimen comprised CD4+ T cells from PBMCs cultured with HCoV-NL63 spike peptides, sampled before COVID-19 vaccination. DNA for the CDR3: TGTGCCAGCAGTTCGGACTCTCAAGAGACCCAGTACTTC. It translates to CASSSDSQETQYF.